What follows are 7 T cell receptor beta chains derived from one specimen sequenced in a study of blood T cells in healthy people across ages. Next came a second PCR, run for about 7 to 12 cycles, which used a sample-barcoded 5' primer along with a J-beta primer mix. TCRdb analysed the 5' RACE reads with MiXCR anew, one entry per CDR3 protein. This table holds hundreds of thousands of distinct CDR3 sequences, around 42% found once. Sequencing was performed on blood. These receptors were collected from a man aged 55 to 70 in good health.

CDR3 in amino acids: CSVDAEVSRGIAFF. In DNA form, the CDR3 reads TGCAGCGTTGATGCCGAGGTTAGCAGGGGGATAGCTTTCTTT. The chain joins TRBV29-1 to TRBJ1-1; 7 nucleotides match TRBD1. Trimming removed 3 bases from V and 10 bases from J; junction bases left unmatched: 14. This CDR3 has 14 residues. CDR1 is SQVTM and CDR2 is ANQGSEA in the germline V gene.

The chain recombines TRBV20-1 with TRBJ1-2; tentatively, D is TRBD1 (6 bases). Germline-derived CDR1 and CDR2 are DFQATT and SNEGSKA (reference sequence). The V end was cut by 5 bases, the J end by 3 bases, with 19 bases between. The CDR3 length is 15 residues. The CDR3 is CSASGDSSPDYGYTF. The CDR3 DNA follows: TGCAGTGCTTCAGGGGATTCCTCTCCTGACTATGGCTACACCTTC.

This clonotype has just a few counts. The chain is built from TRBV20-1 and TRBJ2-5; D possibly matches TRBD1 or TRBD2 (5 bases each). CDR1 is DFQATT and CDR2 is SNEGSKA in the germline V gene (reference sequence). This CDR3 has 16 amino acids. Trimming took off 6 bases at V and 11 bases at J, with 31 bases between the two ends. The CDR3 spells CSAGSFSGTLRGEQYF. CDR3 coding DNA: TGCAGTGCCGGCTCGTTCTCCGGGACCCTCCGTGGTGAGCAGTACTTC.

This clonotype was seen more than once but under ten times. This chain joins TRBV29-1 and TRBJ2-7; 9 bases agree with TRBD1. Trimming at V came to 7 bases and at J to 4 bases, leaving 5 bases not matched to a gene. CDR1 and CDR2 (germline): SQVTM, ANQGSEA. The CDR3 is made up of 12 amino acids. The CDR3 bases are TGCAGCGCCGGGGGGACAGGGTACGAGCAGTACTTC. It yields the protein CSAGGTGYEQYF.

The genes are TRBV5-6 and TRBJ2-7; D is perhaps TRBD2 (7 bases). The germline gives CDR1 SGHDT, CDR2 YYEEEE. This CDR3 spans 12 amino acids. V was clipped by 4 bases and J by 10 bases, with 15 bases between them. The CDR3 coding sequence is TGTGCCAGCAGCACCCAAGGGGGGGCCCAGTACTTC. Amino acid sequence: CASSTQGGAQYF.

This rearrangement joins TRBV7-6 to TRBJ2-5, with a tentative D call TRBD2 (6 bases). The CDR3 has 15 amino acids. V was shortened by 1 base and J by 5 bases, with 14 bases between the two germline ends. Germline V gene sequence: CDR1 SGHVS, CDR2 FNYEAQ. The CDR3 DNA is TGTGCCAGCAGCTTAGGGGGGGTGTCTGGGGAGACCCAGTACTTC. It is translated as CASSLGGVSGETQYF. Full variable domain (outside the CDR3, taken from reference TRBV7-6 and TRBJ2-5): GAGVSQSPRYKVTKRGQDVALRCDPISGHVSLYWYRQALGQGPEFLTYFNYEAQQDKSGLPNDRFSAERPEGSISTLTIQRTEQRDSAMYRCASSLGGVSGETQYFGPGTRLLVL.

This clonotype appeared a few times. This chain uses TRBV10-3 with TRBJ1-4; no firm D call. The germline V gene encodes CDR1 ENHRY and CDR2 SYGVKD. This CDR3 has 12 amino acids. V lost 3 bases and J 7 bases, leaving 6 bases between the germline ends. CDR3 in DNA: TGTGCCATCAGTGATGTTCGTGAAAAACTGTTTTTT. Amino acids: CAISDVREKLFF.